One and the same sample provided the 27 T cell receptor beta chains below, sequenced in a study of blood T cell repertoires in COVID-19. Produced via immunoSEQ multiplex PCR; TCRdb's table is partial and in-frame only. This table has 130,000 to 150,000 clones, over 70% appearing once. Sequencing used peripheral blood. Source of these receptors: a woman aged 60-75 years with acute or convalescent COVID-19.

The chain employs TRBV27 and TRBJ1-2; D possibly corresponds to TRBD1 (6 bases). Trimming stripped 6 bases from V and 5 bases from J, with 16 bases between. The V gene's germline CDR1 is MNHEY and CDR2 SMNVEV (reference sequence). CDR3 length: 14 amino acids. CDR3 in DNA: TGTGCCAGCAGCCCTGGACAGTTTCGGTATGGCTACACCTTC. This encodes CASSPGQFRYGYTF.

V is TRBV3-1 (or the pseudogene TRBV3-2) and J is TRBJ2-3; D might be TRBD1 (5 bases). This CDR3 region has 15 residues. Germline values: CDR1 LGHDT, CDR2 YNNKEL (reference sequence). The V gene lost 0 bases and the J gene lost 3 bases, with 10 bases spanning the gap. The CDR3 region is CASSQEGRATDTQYF. CDR3 in DNA: TGTGCCAGCAGCCAAGAGGGCAGGGCAACAGATACGCAGTATTTT.

The chain employs TRBV19 and TRBJ1-1; TRBD1 matches 7 bases. Per the germline V gene, CDR1 is LNHDA and CDR2 is SQIVND (reference sequence). V gave up 3 bases and J gave up 0 bases; unmatched junction bases: 4. This CDR3 has 15 amino acids. The CDR3: CASSIGTAMNTEAFF. The CDR3 coding sequence is TGTGCCAGTAGTATCGGGACAGCCATGAACACTGAAGCTTTCTTT.

The V and J genes are TRBV12-3 or TRBV12-4 and TRBJ2-7; D might be TRBD2 (5 bases). The CDR3 has 12 amino acids. With 8 bases removed from V and 2 bases from J, the gap between germline ends came to 10 bases. The CDR3 region is CASRRGPYEQYF. DNA of the CDR3: TGTGCCAGCCGGCGAGGGCCCTACGAGCAGTACTTC.

The chain couples TRBV11-3 to TRBJ2-6; 8 positions match TRBD1. This CDR3 has 19 amino acids. Germline V lookup: CDR1 SGHNT, CDR2 YENEEA. Trimming removed 5 bases from V and 0 bases from J; junction bases left unmatched: 12. CDR3 DNA sequence: TGTGCCAGCAGCCCCGGACAGGGTCGAGAAGACTCTGGGGCCAACGTCCTGACTTTC. Amino acids: CASSPGQGREDSGANVLTF.

This chain links TRBV6-6 with TRBJ1-2; 9 nucleotides align to TRBD1. CDR3 length: 14 amino acids. Germline CDR1 and CDR2: MNHNY and SVGAGI (reference sequence). The trim removed 6 bases at V and 8 bases at J, leaving 10 bases unmatched. The CDR3 sequence: CASSQFTGGEGYTF. CDR3 in DNA: TGTGCCAGCAGCCAATTTACAGGGGGCGAGGGCTACACCTTC.

The V and J genes are TRBV7-9 and TRBJ1-5, with 7 bases identical to TRBD1. Germline assignment: CDR1 SEHNR and CDR2 FQNEAQ (reference sequence). CDR3 length equals 18 residues. With 0 bases clipped from V and 0 bases from J, the junction kept 8 bases outside the gene matches. Written as DNA, the CDR3 is TGTGCCAGCAGCTTAGCGCGACAGGGCGTTGATAGCAATCAGCCCCAGCATTTT. It encodes CASSLARQGVDSNQPQHF.

This chain joins TRBV18 and TRBJ2-7; 7 bases align to TRBD1. Germline CDR1 KGHSH, CDR2 LQKENI. Trimming at V came to 5 bases and at J to 4 bases, leaving 5 bases not matched to a gene. The CDR3 has 13 amino acids. The CDR3 region is CASSRQGQYEQYF. CDR3 coding DNA: TGTGCCAGCTCAAGACAGGGTCAGTACGAGCAGTACTTC. Full variable domain (remainder filled in from reference TRBV18 and TRBJ2-7): NAGVMQNPRHLVRRRGQEARLRCSPMKGHSHVYWYRQLPEEGLKFMVYLQKENIIDESGMPKERFSAEFPKEGPSILRIQQVVRGDSAAYFCASSRQGQYEQYFGPGTRLTVT.

This clone was seen a few times. The DNA for the CDR3 is TGTGCCAGCAGCTTGAATGTTTGGGGAGATGCCTCGTACGAGCAGTACTTC. This sequence encodes CASSLNVWGDASYEQYF. This chain uses TRBV7-8 with TRBJ2-7; maybe TRBD2 (5 bases). There are 17 residues in the CDR3. Trimming removed 3 bases at V and 4 bases at J, with 22 bases between. Germline V gives CDR1 SGHVS, CDR2 FQNEAQ.

The gene calls are TRBV19 and TRBJ2-1; 10 positions match TRBD2. The germline gives CDR1 LNHDA, CDR2 SQIVND (reference sequence). J was trimmed by 5 bases and V by 2 bases; bases with no gene match: 6. There are 16 residues in the CDR3. This CDR3 reads CASSILASGSNNEQFF. In DNA, the CDR3 is TGTGCCAGTAGTATATTAGCTAGCGGGAGCAACAATGAGCAGTTCTTC.

The CDR3 loop reads CASSYPRGRGTDTQYF. The CDR3, as DNA: TGTGCCAGCAGTTACCCGAGGGGGCGGGGCACAGATACGCAGTATTTT. This chain connects TRBV6-5 to TRBJ2-3; 7 bases agree with TRBD1. Germline CDR1 MNHEY, CDR2 SVGAGI. V lost 2 bases, J lost 1 base, and 6 bases stayed unmatched. The CDR3 has 16 residues.

The chain employs TRBV30 and TRBJ1-4; 7 bases match TRBD1. Germline V CDR1 and CDR2: GTSNPN, SVGIG (reference sequence). Trimming removed 0 bases from V and 4 bases from J; junction bases left unmatched: 5. This CDR3 has 15 amino acids. CDR3 DNA: TGTGCCTGGAGTGTCCGGACAGGCGTTAATGAAAAACTGTTTTTT. Protein: CAWSVRTGVNEKLFF. The variable domain in full, completed from reference TRBV30 and TRBJ1-4, reads SQTIHQWPATLVQPVGSPLSLECTVEGTSNPNLYWYRQAAGRGLQLLFYSVGIGQISSEVPQNLSASRPQDRQFILSSKKLLLSDSGFYLCAWSVRTGVNEKLFFGSGTQLSVL.

V usage is TRBV15 and J usage is TRBJ2-1; 8 bases are a match to TRBD2. The CDR3 contains 15 residues. Trimming cost V 0 bases and J 7 bases; bases outside gene matches: 5. The germline V gene encodes CDR1 LNHNV and CDR2 YYDKDF (reference sequence). The CDR3 DNA sequence: TGTGCCACCAGCAGAGAGGCGAGCGGGAGTAATGAGCAGTTCTTC. Its translation is CATSREASGSNEQFF.

This chain links TRBV5-1 with TRBJ2-1; D is unclear. V shed 0 bases and J shed 5 bases, with 9 bases lying between them. Per germline, CDR1 SGHRS and CDR2 YFSETQ. The CDR3 covers 14 residues. The CDR3 sequence is CASSLATPNNEQFF. The CDR3 coding sequence is TGCGCCAGCAGCTTGGCTACCCCAAACAATGAGCAGTTCTTC.

This clone was detected only a few times. CDR3 nucleotide sequence: TGCGCCAGCAGGAATCCTCGTTCGGCGGCCACTAATGAAAAACTGTTTTTT. Its protein product is CASRNPRSAATNEKLFF. V gene TRBV10-2 combines with J gene TRBJ1-4; no clear D gene. Germline CDR1 is WSHSY and CDR2 is SAAADI. CDR3 size: 17 residues. The ends were cut back, 6 bases at V and 2 bases at J, with 19 bases in the middle.

The chain uses TRBV24-1 and TRBJ1-4; TRBD1 aligns across 9 bases. J gave up 4 bases and V 0 bases, and 2 bases lay outside the gene matches. The CDR3 sequence is 16 residues long. The germline CDR1 and CDR2 sequences are KGHDR and SFDVKD. CDR3 DNA sequence: TGTGCCACCAGTGATTTGCCGGGACAGGGTAATGAAAAACTGTTTTTT. It encodes CATSDLPGQGNEKLFF.

The chain uses TRBV7-9 and TRBJ2-2, with a possible D match to TRBD2 (6 bases). The V end was cut by 3 bases, the J end by 4 bases, with 12 bases between. This CDR3 has 15 residues. Germline V lookup: CDR1 SEHNR, CDR2 FQNEAQ (reference sequence). For the CDR3, the DNA is TGTGCCAGCAGCTTTTCGGGACTCCTCACCGGGGAGCTGTTTTTT. It codes for CASSFSGLLTGELFF.

This clone was observed once. CDR3 protein: CASSLWPKGLVEFYNEQFF. CDR3 DNA: TGTGCCAGCAGTCTTTGGCCAAAGGGACTAGTGGAGTTCTACAATGAGCAGTTCTTC. This sequence joins TRBV6-6 and TRBJ2-1; the match to TRBD2 covers 8 bases. The V gene's germline CDR1 is MNHNY and CDR2 SVGAGI (reference sequence). V dropped 5 bases and J dropped 3; count of bases not matched to a gene: 18. The CDR3 is made up of 19 amino acids.

The rearrangement links TRBV19 to TRBJ2-1; tentatively, D is TRBD2 (6 bases). Per the germline V gene, CDR1 is LNHDA and CDR2 is SQIVND (reference sequence). The CDR3 has 14 residues. The ends were cut back, 3 bases at V and 7 bases at J, with 13 bases in the middle. This CDR3 is CASSIYGSINEQFF. The CDR3 region has the DNA TGTGCCAGTAGTATCTACGGGAGCATAAATGAGCAGTTCTTC.

The chain has TRBV5-6 and TRBJ2-5; D remains unclear. Trimming shortened V by 1 base and J by 0 bases, and 7 bases separated the two germline ends. The germline CDR1 and CDR2 sequences are SGHDT and YYEEEE. The CDR3 is made up of 14 amino acids. The CDR3 loop is CASSLLQNQETQYF. CDR3 in DNA: TGTGCCAGCAGCTTGTTGCAGAACCAAGAGACCCAGTACTTC.

This clone was detected only once. CDR3 residues: CASSVGRQSVSYEQYF. CDR3 bases: TGTGCCAGCAGCGTAGGAAGACAGTCCGTATCCTACGAGCAGTACTTC. The V call is TRBV9, the J call TRBJ2-7; D is perhaps TRBD1 (5 bases). V lost 0 bases and J lost 1, with 14 bases in between. CDR1 and CDR2 from the germline V gene are SGDLS and YYNGEE. This CDR3 spans 16 amino acids.

The chain carries TRBV28 and TRBJ1-2; 7 bases agree with TRBD1. Germline loops: CDR1 MDHEN, CDR2 SYDVKM. V lost 7 bases and J lost 5; bases outside the gene matches: 4. CDR3 size: 12 residues. This chain's CDR3 is CASTGTEYGYTF. CDR3 sequence (DNA): TGTGCCAGCACCGGGACAGAGTATGGCTACACCTTC.

This clone occurred a few times. The rearrangement links TRBV5-1 to TRBJ1-1; D unresolved. The germline V gene encodes CDR1 SGHRS and CDR2 YFSETQ. The CDR3 sequence is 16 residues long. Trimming cost V 3 bases and J 1 base, with 16 bases left between them. CDR3 amino acids: CASSSNLANPNTEAFF. The CDR3 DNA sequence: TGCGCCAGCAGCTCCAACCTCGCTAACCCGAACACTGAAGCTTTCTTT.

The chain combines TRBV28 with TRBJ2-2; TRBD1 matches at 9 bases. V lost 3 bases, J lost 2 bases, and 4 bases stayed unmatched. Germline V lookup: CDR1 MDHEN, CDR2 SYDVKM. The CDR3 is 16 amino acids. CDR3 nucleotide sequence: TGTGCCAGCAGTTTTTCACAGGGGGCTAACACCGGGGAGCTGTTTTTT. Translating it yields CASSFSQGANTGELFF.

The CDR3 sequence: CAISETLAGVDEQFF. The CDR3 coding sequence is TGTGCCATCAGTGAAACCCTAGCGGGAGTGGATGAGCAGTTCTTC. The chain employs TRBV10-3 and TRBJ2-1; TRBD2 matches at 10 bases. With V trimmed by 3 bases and J by 8 bases, 7 bases remained unmatched. This CDR3 contains 15 residues. Germline CDR1 ENHRY, CDR2 SYGVKD.

The rearrangement uses TRBV5-5 and TRBJ2-5, with a weak D call TRBD2 (7 bases). V was cut by 0 bases and J by 2 bases, with 14 bases left in between. Germline-derived CDR1 and CDR2 are SGHKS and YYEKEE (reference sequence). The CDR3 spans 16 residues. CDR3 residues: CASSLGGRGAQETQYF. CDR3 nucleotide sequence: TGTGCCAGCAGCTTGGGGGGCCGGGGGGCTCAAGAGACCCAGTACTTC.

The rearrangement uses TRBV5-1 and TRBJ1-2, with 9 bases identical to TRBD1. Losses at the gene ends were 2 bases for V and 8 bases for J; bases not matched to a gene: 16. The CDR3 consists of 17 residues. Germline CDR1 is SGHRS and CDR2 is YFSETQ. In nucleotides, the CDR3 is TGCGCCAGCAGCTTTGCCGGGACAGGGAACCTATCCCACGGCTACACCTTC. This translates into CASSFAGTGNLSHGYTF.